Below, 10 T cell receptor beta chains from the same sample are listed, as sequenced in a study of OX40 agonist ivuxolimab in advanced cancers. Using immunoSEQ multiplex PCR, the repertoire was profiled, and TCRdb retains in-frame clones only, with some absent. The top ten clones hold roughly 0.17% of a sample with 100,000 or so clones, approximately 93% of them seen once. Sequencing used CD4+ or CD8+ T cells sorted from blood, obtained in a trial of the OX40 agonist ivuxolimab. These receptors came from an adult with an advanced solid tumor such as melanoma, head and neck, liver or kidney cancer.

V and J are TRBV5-5 and TRBJ2-6, with D tentatively TRBD1 (6 bases). In germline, CDR1 is SGHKS, CDR2 YYEKEE (reference sequence). The length of the CDR3 is 19 residues. V lost 4 bases and J lost 0, with 20 bases in between. The CDR3 nucleotides read TGTGCCAGCAGCCTCCCTGGTTCAGGGGCGCTCTCTGGGGCCAACGTCCTGACTTTC. Protein sequence: CASSLPGSGALSGANVLTF.

The CDR3 reads CASSAFPGQSFNQPQHF. For the CDR3, the DNA is TGTGCCAGCAGTGCTTTCCCGGGGCAGTCGTTCAATCAGCCCCAGCATTTT. J is TRBJ1-5 and V is TRBV6-1; D might be TRBD1 (5 bases). The CDR3 contains 17 residues. V dropped 4 bases and J dropped 3 bases, with 19 bases sitting between them. Germline CDR1 reads MNHNS; CDR2 reads SASEGT.

This clone showed up just once. V gene TRBV18 combines with J gene TRBJ1-3, with D possibly being TRBD1 (5 bases). Germline CDR1 reads KGHSH; CDR2 reads LQKENI. The ends were cut back, 3 bases at V and 5 bases at J, with 11 bases in the middle. The CDR3 consists of 14 residues. The CDR3 region is CASSPGQGRNTIYF. The CDR3 DNA follows: TGTGCCAGCTCACCGGGCCAGGGAAGAAACACCATATATTTT.

The chain combines TRBV19 with TRBJ2-1; TRBD2 agrees at 9 bases. This CDR3 has 15 amino acids. Germline-derived CDR1 and CDR2 are LNHDA and SQIVND (reference sequence). J gave up 9 bases and V 3 bases, and 9 bases lay outside the gene matches. The CDR3 DNA is TGTGCCAGTAGTATCGGCGGGGGGGGCGTCGGTGAGCAGTTCTTC. Its translation is CASSIGGGGVGEQFF. Complete variable domain (other parts from reference TRBV19 and TRBJ2-1): DGGITQSPKYLFRKEGQNVTLSCEQNLNHDAMYWYRQDPGQGLRLIYYSQIVNDFQKGDIAEGYSVSREKKESFPLTVTSAQKNPTAFYLCASSIGGGGVGEQFFGPGTRLTVL.

This clone showed up just once. The rearrangement uses TRBV6-6 and TRBJ2-7; maybe TRBD2 (6 bases). The CDR3 is 14 residues long. Trimming shortened V by 2 bases and J by 7 bases, and 15 bases separated the two germline ends. The germline CDR1 and CDR2 sequences are MNHNY and SVGAGI (reference sequence). The CDR3 is CASSYDPGSGEQYF. The CDR3 region has the DNA TGTGCCAGCAGTTACGATCCGGGCAGCGGGGAGCAGTACTTC.

The rearrangement joins TRBV5-1 to TRBJ1-3; D gene ambiguous. Trimming removed 0 bases from V and 4 bases from J, with 2 bases in between. CDR1 is SGHRS, CDR2 YFSETQ, per germline. The CDR3 extends over 12 amino acids. The CDR3 sequence: CASSLEGNTIYF. The CDR3 coding sequence is TGCGCCAGCAGCTTGGAGGGAAACACCATATATTTT.

The chain links TRBV28 to TRBJ1-2, with TRBD1 as a possible D gene (5 bases). The CDR3 length is 13 residues. Germline CDR1 MDHEN, CDR2 SYDVKM. V lost 5 bases and J 4 bases, leaving 11 bases between the germline ends. CDR3 region: CASSGGRIYGYTF. The CDR3 DNA reads TGTGCCAGCAGTGGGGGACGGATCTATGGCTACACCTTC.

The V call is TRBV4-3, the J call TRBJ1-4, with D perhaps matching TRBD1 (5 bases). Germline V gene data show CDR1 as LGHNA and CDR2 as YSLEER. Trimming left V 0 bases short and J 0 bases short, with 8 bases between. The CDR3 is made up of 16 amino acids. The CDR3 spells CASSQDRGATNEKLFF. DNA for the CDR3: TGCGCCAGCAGCCAAGATCGGGGGGCAACTAATGAAAAACTGTTTTTT.

The chain employs TRBV27 and TRBJ1-1; 8 bases match TRBD1. CDR3 length equals 15 residues. V trimming: 2 bases; J trimming: 1 base; junction bases outside the gene matches: 3. Germline lookup yields CDR1 MNHEY and CDR2 SMNVEV (reference sequence). The CDR3 DNA reads TGTGCCAGCAGTTTAGAGACAGGGGCGAACACTGAAGCTTTCTTT. Its protein product is CASSLETGANTEAFF.

The chain links TRBV11-2 to TRBJ2-3; 9 nucleotides line up with TRBD1. This CDR3 spans 16 amino acids. V shed 3 bases and J 3 bases; nucleotides not matched to a gene: 7. The germline gives CDR1 SGHAT, CDR2 FQNNGV. The CDR3 loop is CASSLVGTGRTDTQYF. The CDR3 coding sequence is TGTGCCAGCAGCTTGGTAGGGACAGGGAGGACAGATACGCAGTATTTT.